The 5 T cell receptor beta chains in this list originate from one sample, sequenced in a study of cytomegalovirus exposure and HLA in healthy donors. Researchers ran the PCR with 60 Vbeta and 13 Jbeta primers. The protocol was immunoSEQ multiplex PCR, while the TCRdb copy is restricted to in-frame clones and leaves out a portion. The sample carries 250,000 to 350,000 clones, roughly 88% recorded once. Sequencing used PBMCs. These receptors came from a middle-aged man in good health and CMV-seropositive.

CDR3 in DNA: TGTGCCAGCAGCCACCACCGGGACAGGGGATACGAGCAGTACTTC. This codes for CASSHHRDRGYEQYF. The chain couples TRBV7-8 to TRBJ2-7, with 10 nucleotides matching TRBD1. The length of the CDR3 is 15 residues. The J segment lost 4 bases and the V segment lost 5 bases, leaving 8 bases of the junction unmatched. The germline gives CDR1 SGHVS, CDR2 FQNEAQ.

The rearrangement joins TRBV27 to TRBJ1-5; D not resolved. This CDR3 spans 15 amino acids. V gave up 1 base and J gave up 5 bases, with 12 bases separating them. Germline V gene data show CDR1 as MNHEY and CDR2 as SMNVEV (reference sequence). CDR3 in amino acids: CASSLFSDGDQPQHF. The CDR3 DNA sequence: TGTGCCAGCAGTTTATTCAGCGACGGAGATCAGCCCCAGCATTTT.

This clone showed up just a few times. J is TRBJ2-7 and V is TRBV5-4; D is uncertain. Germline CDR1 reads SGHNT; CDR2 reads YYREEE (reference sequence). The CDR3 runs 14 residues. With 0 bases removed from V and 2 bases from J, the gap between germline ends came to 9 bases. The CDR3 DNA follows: TGTGCCAGCAGCTTGGGTCAGATCCCCTACGAGCAGTACTTC. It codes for CASSLGQIPYEQYF.

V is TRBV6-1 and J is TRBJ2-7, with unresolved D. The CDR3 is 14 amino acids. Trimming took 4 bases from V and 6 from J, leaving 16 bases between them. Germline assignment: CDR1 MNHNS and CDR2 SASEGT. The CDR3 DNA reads TGTGCCAGCAGTGTGACTGGCTGGAGATTCGAGCAGTACTTC. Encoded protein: CASSVTGWRFEQYF.

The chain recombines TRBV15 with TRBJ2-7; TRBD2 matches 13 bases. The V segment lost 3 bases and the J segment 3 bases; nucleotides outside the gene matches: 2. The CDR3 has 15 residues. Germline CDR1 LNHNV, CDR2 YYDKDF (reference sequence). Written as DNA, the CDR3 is TGTGCCACCAGCAGTAGGACTAGCGGGAGCTACGAGCAGTACTTC. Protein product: CATSSRTSGSYEQYF. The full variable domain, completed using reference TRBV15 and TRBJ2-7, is DAMVIQNPRYQVTQFGKPVTLSCSQTLNHNVMYWYQQKSSQAPKLLFHYYDKDFNNEADTPDNFQSRRPNTSFCFLDIRSPGLGDTAMYLCATSSRTSGSYEQYFGPGTRLTVT.